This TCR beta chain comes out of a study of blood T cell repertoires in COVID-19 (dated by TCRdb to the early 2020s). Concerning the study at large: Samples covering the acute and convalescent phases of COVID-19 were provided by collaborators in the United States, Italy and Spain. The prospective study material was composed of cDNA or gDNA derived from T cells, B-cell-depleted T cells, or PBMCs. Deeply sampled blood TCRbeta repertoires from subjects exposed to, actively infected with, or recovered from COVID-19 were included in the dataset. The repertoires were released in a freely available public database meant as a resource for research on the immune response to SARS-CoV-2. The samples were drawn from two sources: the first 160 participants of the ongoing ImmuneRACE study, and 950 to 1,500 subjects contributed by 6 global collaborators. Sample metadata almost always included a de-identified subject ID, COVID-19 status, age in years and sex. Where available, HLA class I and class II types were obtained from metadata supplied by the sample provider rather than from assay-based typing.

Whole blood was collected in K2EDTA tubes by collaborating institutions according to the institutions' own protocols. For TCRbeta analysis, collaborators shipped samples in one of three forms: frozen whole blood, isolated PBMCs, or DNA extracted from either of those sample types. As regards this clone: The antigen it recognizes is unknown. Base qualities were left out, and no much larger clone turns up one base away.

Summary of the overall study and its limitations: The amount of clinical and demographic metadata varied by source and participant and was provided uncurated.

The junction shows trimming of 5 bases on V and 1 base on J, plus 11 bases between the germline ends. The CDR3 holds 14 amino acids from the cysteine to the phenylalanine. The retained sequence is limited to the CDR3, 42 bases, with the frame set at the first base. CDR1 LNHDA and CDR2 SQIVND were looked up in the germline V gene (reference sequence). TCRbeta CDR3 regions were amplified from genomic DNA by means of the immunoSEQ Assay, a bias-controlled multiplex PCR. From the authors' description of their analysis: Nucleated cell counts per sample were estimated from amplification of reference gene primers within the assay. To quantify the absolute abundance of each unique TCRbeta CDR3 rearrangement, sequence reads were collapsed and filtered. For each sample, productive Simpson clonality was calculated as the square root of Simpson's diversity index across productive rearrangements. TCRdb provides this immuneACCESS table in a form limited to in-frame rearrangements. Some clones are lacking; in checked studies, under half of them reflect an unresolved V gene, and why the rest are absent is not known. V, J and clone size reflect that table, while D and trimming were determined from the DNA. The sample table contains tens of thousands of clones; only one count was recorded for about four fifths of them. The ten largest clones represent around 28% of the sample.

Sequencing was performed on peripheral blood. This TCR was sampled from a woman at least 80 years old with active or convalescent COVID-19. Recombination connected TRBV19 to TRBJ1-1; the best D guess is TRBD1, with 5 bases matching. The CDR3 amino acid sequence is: CASSRRGGNTEAFF. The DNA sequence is TGTGCCAGTAGTCGCCGGGGGGGGAACACTGAAGCTTTCTTT.